The 18 T cell receptor beta chains presented below share a single source sample, sequenced in a study of blood T cell repertoires in COVID-19. Sequencing used immunoSEQ multiplex PCR; TCRdb keeps in-frame clones, though not all of them. The profile shows 97,000 or so clones, 91% of them singletons. Material: peripheral blood. The receptors were sampled from a young man with acute or convalescent COVID-19.

This chain uses TRBV18 with TRBJ1-5; 8 bases fit TRBD1. Germline CDR1 and CDR2: KGHSH and LQKENI. CDR3 length equals 15 residues. V was pared by 3 bases and J by 0 bases, with 1 base of the junction left unmatched. CDR3 protein: CASSPTGDSNQPQHF. For the CDR3, the DNA is TGTGCCAGCTCACCGACAGGGGATAGCAATCAGCCCCAGCATTTT.

CDR3 bases: TGTGCCAGCAGCTTGGGGTCGGGGTTAGGAGGAAACACCATATATTTT. This translates into CASSLGSGLGGNTIYF. V gene TRBV7-9 combines with J gene TRBJ1-3; the D is unclear. This CDR3 is 16 amino acids long. V was shortened by 3 bases and J by 4 bases, with 16 bases between the two germline ends. CDR1 and CDR2 from the germline V gene are SEHNR and FQNEAQ (reference sequence).

The CDR3 DNA reads as TGTGCCAGCAGCCGGGACAGGGGACTCCTGAACTATGGCTACACCTTC. It is translated as CASSRDRGLLNYGYTF. The genes are TRBV3-1 (or the pseudogene TRBV3-2) and TRBJ1-2, with 10 positions matching TRBD1. This CDR3 spans 16 amino acids. Germline V gene lookup returns CDR1 LGHDT and CDR2 YNNKEL (reference sequence). With 4 bases clipped from V and 2 bases from J, the junction kept 7 bases outside the gene matches.

V is TRBV5-6 and J is TRBJ2-2; D is unclear. The CDR3 covers 15 residues. From germline, CDR1 is SGHDT and CDR2 YYEEEE. Trimming stripped 3 bases from V and 3 bases from J, with 12 bases between. The CDR3 loop reads CASSSFRQDTGELFF. CDR3 coding DNA: TGTGCCAGCAGCTCGTTTCGGCAGGACACCGGGGAGCTGTTTTTT. Full variable domain (remainder filled in from reference TRBV5-6 and TRBJ2-2): DAGVTQSPTHLIKTRGQQVTLRCSPKSGHDTVSWYQQALGQGPQFIFQYYEEEERQRGNFPDRFSGHQFPNYSSELNVNALLLGDSALYLCASSSFRQDTGELFFGEGSRLTVL.

This clone was counted a single time. This chain connects TRBV3-1 (or the pseudogene TRBV3-2) to TRBJ1-3; D perhaps matches TRBD1 (5 bases). Trimming stripped 1 base from V and 5 bases from J, with 12 bases between. In germline, CDR1 is LGHDT, CDR2 YNNKEL (reference sequence). CDR3 length: 15 amino acids. DNA of the CDR3: TGTGCCAGCAGCCAAGTAAGGGGCGCTCGAAACACCATATATTTT. Translation: CASSQVRGARNTIYF.

The V and J genes are TRBV6-6 and TRBJ1-5; 9 bases map to TRBD1. The CDR3 spans 15 residues. CDR1 MNHNY and CDR2 SVGAGI come from the germline V gene (reference sequence). J was trimmed by 6 bases and V by 7 bases; bases with no gene match: 10. CDR3: CASTQLGDRAQPQHF. The CDR3 DNA reads as TGTGCCAGCACACAACTGGGGGACAGGGCTCAGCCCCAGCATTTT.

In its sample, this clone was seen a few times. The chain is built from TRBV3-1 (or the pseudogene TRBV3-2) and TRBJ2-1, with 13 bases aligning to TRBD2. The V gene's germline CDR1 is LGHDT and CDR2 YNNKEL (reference sequence). The CDR3 sequence is 17 residues long. V lost 6 bases and J lost 2; bases outside the gene matches: 7. CDR3 residues: CASRVGTSGTPYNEQFF. As DNA, the CDR3 is TGTGCCAGCAGAGTGGGGACTAGCGGGACCCCCTACAATGAGCAGTTCTTC.

This chain joins TRBV5-1 and TRBJ2-1; D remains ambiguous. Trimming cost V 4 bases and J 6 bases, with 14 bases left between them. The CDR3 runs 14 residues. Germline-derived CDR1 and CDR2 are SGHRS and YFSETQ. CDR3 amino acids: CASSPPAPGNEQFF. CDR3 sequence (DNA): TGCGCCAGCAGCCCCCCAGCGCCGGGCAATGAGCAGTTCTTC. The full variable domain, its missing parts supplied by reference TRBV5-1 and TRBJ2-1, is KAGVTQTPRYLIKTRGQQVTLSCSPISGHRSVSWYQQTPGQGLQFLFEYFSETQRNKGNFPGRFSGRQFSNSRSEMNVSTLELGDSALYLCASSPPAPGNEQFFGPGTRLTVL.

The rearrangement links TRBV5-1 to TRBJ1-1; 7 bases are a match to TRBD1. CDR3 length equals 14 residues. After removal of 4 bases from V and 5 bases from J, the junction contained 8 bases not matched to a gene. Germline V gives CDR1 SGHRS, CDR2 YFSETQ. CDR3 nucleotides: TGCGCCAGCAGCCTGCACAGGGGTCAGACTGAAGCTTTCTTT. Protein product: CASSLHRGQTEAFF. Full variable domain (missing parts from reference TRBV5-1 and TRBJ1-1): KAGVTQTPRYLIKTRGQQVTLSCSPISGHRSVSWYQQTPGQGLQFLFEYFSETQRNKGNFPGRFSGRQFSNSRSEMNVSTLELGDSALYLCASSLHRGQTEAFFGQGTRLTVV.

The J gene is TRBJ1-5, the V gene TRBV2; possible D gene TRBD1, 5 bases. The V gene's germline CDR1 is SNHLY and CDR2 FYNNEI. Deletions cut 6 bases from V and 1 base from J, with 16 bases between. The CDR3 totals 16 residues. DNA for the CDR3: TGTGCCAGCAGGGGGGGGTTAAGGGACAGCAATCAGCCCCAGCATTTT. As protein: CASRGGLRDSNQPQHF. Full variable domain (outside the CDR3, taken from reference TRBV2 and TRBJ1-5): EPEVTQTPSHQVTQMGQEVILRCVPISNHLYFYWYRQILGQKVEFLVSFYNNEISEKSEIFDDQFSVERPDGSNFTLKIRSTKLEDSAMYFCASRGGLRDSNQPQHFGDGTRLSIL.

This clone is deemed medium-sized (0.01 to 0.1%). This chain links TRBV25-1 with TRBJ2-1; TRBD2 agrees at 14 bases. J gave up 7 bases and V 3 bases, and 11 bases lay outside the gene matches. CDR1 MGHDK and CDR2 SYGVNS come from the germline V gene. The length of the CDR3 is 18 residues. DNA for the CDR3: TGTGCCAGCAGTGAGCGGCCGGGACTAGCGGGAGTATGGAATGAGCAGTTCTTC. It encodes CASSERPGLAGVWNEQFF.

This clone appeared a single time. CDR3 bases: TGCGCCAGCAGCTTGGGAGGTAGGACCGGGGAAGGAGAGACCCAGTACTTC. Amino acids: CASSLGGRTGEGETQYF. The gene calls are TRBV5-1 and TRBJ2-5; TRBD2 is a possible D gene (5 bases). Germline CDR1 SGHRS, CDR2 YFSETQ. This CDR3 comprises 17 residues. Trimming stripped 0 bases from V and 4 bases from J, with 19 bases between.

The genes are TRBV7-6 and TRBJ2-7, with 11 nucleotides matching TRBD1. The ends lost 5 bases at V and 3 bases at J; junction bases unmatched: 3. Germline loops: CDR1 SGHVS, CDR2 FNYEAQ. CDR3 length: 14 amino acids. As DNA, the CDR3 is TGTGCCAGCAGCACCGGGACAGGGGGCTACGAGCAGTACTTC. Its protein product is CASSTGTGGYEQYF.

This chain links TRBV5-1 with TRBJ2-5; 9 bases align to TRBD2. The V gene's germline CDR1 is SGHRS and CDR2 YFSETQ. Trimming took 5 bases from V and 2 from J; bases not matched to a gene: 4. This CDR3 spans 14 amino acids. The CDR3 region is CASRRSGGQETQYF. The CDR3 bases are TGCGCCAGCAGAAGGAGCGGGGGGCAAGAGACCCAGTACTTC.

The V gene is TRBV5-4, the J gene TRBJ2-1; TRBD1 matches at 9 bases. This CDR3 comprises 16 residues. The V gene's germline CDR1 is SGHNT and CDR2 YYREEE (reference sequence). After removal of 0 bases from V and 10 bases from J, the junction contained 11 bases not matched to a gene. In DNA, the CDR3 is TGTGCCAGCAGCTTGGCCCACGGACAGGGGTTAGACGAGCAGTTCTTC. Its protein product is CASSLAHGQGLDEQFF.

The table lists this clone with a few counts. The V call is TRBV24-1, the J call TRBJ1-5, with 7 bases identical to TRBD1. Germline V gives CDR1 KGHDR, CDR2 SFDVKD. The CDR3 sequence is 19 residues long. V shed 1 base, J shed 0 bases, and the junction held 11 bases outside the gene matches. Here the CDR3 DNA reads TGTGCCACCAGTGATTTCACAGGGGCCAGGGGTAATAGCAATCAGCCCCAGCATTTT. This translates into CATSDFTGARGNSNQPQHF.

The genes are TRBV7-9 and TRBJ1-1, with TRBD1 matching over 9 bases. Unmatched junction bases numbered 4, after V lost 2 bases and J lost 6 bases. CDR3 size: 14 residues. Per the germline V gene, CDR1 is SEHNR and CDR2 is FQNEAQ (reference sequence). The CDR3 region is CASSLPGQGSEAFF. Written as DNA, the CDR3 is TGTGCCAGCAGCTTACCGGGACAGGGCTCTGAAGCTTTCTTT.

The V gene is TRBV19, the J gene TRBJ1-2; possibly TRBD1 for D (5 bases). V shed 6 bases and J shed 7 bases, with 18 bases lying between them. This CDR3 has 14 residues. Germline V gene data show CDR1 as LNHDA and CDR2 as SQIVND (reference sequence). This CDR3 is CASRIGGLWGGYTF. DNA of the CDR3: TGTGCCAGTAGGATCGGGGGTTTATGGGGTGGCTACACCTTC.